This T cell receptor beta chain was sequenced in a study of cytomegalovirus exposure and HLA in healthy donors. PCR involved 60 Vbeta and 13 Jbeta primers. The data were produced by immunoSEQ multiplex PCR, yet TCRdb's version contains in-frame clones alone and is incomplete. The sample has 110,000 or so clones, approximately 80% seen once; the top ten hold about 5.7%. Trimming left V 6 bases short and J 5 bases short, with 13 bases between. CDR1 MNHNS and CDR2 SASEGT come from the germline V gene. This CDR3 has 13 residues. This clone was seen a few times. Its matching antigen is unknown. Study findings and constraints: Owing to their indistinguishability, certain V segments, notably TRBV6-2 and TRBV6-3, were excluded. Sequencing likely produced, as an artifact, a cluster of highly shared sequence variants. An analysis done earlier found most TCR beta V segments productive about 87% or about 30% of the time.

This sequence was found in a male donor in good health and CMV-seronegative. The chain carries TRBV6-1 and TRBJ1-1, with D perhaps matching TRBD1 (5 bases). Specimen: PBMCs. The CDR3 loop reads CASRPRRDTEAFF. The DNA for the CDR3 is TGTGCCAGCAGACCACGCAGGGATACTGAAGCTTTCTTT.